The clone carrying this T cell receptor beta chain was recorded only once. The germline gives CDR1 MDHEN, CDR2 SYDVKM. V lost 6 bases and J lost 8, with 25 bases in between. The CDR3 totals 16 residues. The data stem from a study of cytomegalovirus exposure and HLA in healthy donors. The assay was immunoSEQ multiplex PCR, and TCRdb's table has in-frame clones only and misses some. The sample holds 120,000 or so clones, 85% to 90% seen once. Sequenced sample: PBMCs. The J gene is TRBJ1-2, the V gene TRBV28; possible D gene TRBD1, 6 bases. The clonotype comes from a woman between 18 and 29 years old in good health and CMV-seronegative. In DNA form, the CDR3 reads TGTGCCAGCAGCCCGGACCTCAGGGGAGGGCTGAAGGGCTACACCTTC. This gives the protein CASSPDLRGGLKGYTF.